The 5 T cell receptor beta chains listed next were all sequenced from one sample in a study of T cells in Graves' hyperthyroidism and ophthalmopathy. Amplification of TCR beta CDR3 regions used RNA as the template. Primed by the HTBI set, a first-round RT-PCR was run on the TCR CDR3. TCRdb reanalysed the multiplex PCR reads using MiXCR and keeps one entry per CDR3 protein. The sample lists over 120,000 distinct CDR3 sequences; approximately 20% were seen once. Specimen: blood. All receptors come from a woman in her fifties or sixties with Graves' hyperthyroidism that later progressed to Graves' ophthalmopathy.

The CDR3 DNA follows: TGTGACACTAGGGACGGCAATCAGCCCCAGCATTTT. Encoded protein: CDTRDGNQPQHF. This chain uses TRBV19 with TRBJ1-5; TRBD1 might be the D (5 bases). The CDR3 sequence is 12 residues long. CDR1 LNHDA and CDR2 SQIVND come from the germline V gene (reference sequence).

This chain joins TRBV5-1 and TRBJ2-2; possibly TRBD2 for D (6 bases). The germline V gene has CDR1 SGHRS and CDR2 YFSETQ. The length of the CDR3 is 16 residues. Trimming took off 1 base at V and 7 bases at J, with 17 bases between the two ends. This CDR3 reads CASSLTSGLLNGELFF. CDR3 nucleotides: TGCGCCAGCAGCTTGACCTCTGGACTACTCAACGGGGAGCTGTTTTTT.

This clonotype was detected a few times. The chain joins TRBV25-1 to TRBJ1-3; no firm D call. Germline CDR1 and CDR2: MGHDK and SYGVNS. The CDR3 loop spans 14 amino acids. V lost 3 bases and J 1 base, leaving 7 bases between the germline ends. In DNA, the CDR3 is TGTGCCAGCAGTGATACGAATTCTGGAAACACCATATATTTT. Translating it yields CASSDTNSGNTIYF.

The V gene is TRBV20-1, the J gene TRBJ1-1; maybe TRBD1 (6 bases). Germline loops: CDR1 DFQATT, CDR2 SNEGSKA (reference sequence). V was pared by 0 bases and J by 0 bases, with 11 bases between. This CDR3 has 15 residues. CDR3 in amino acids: CSARDWQGMNTEAFF. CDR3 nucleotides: TGCAGTGCTAGAGATTGGCAGGGGATGAACACTGAAGCTTTCTTT.

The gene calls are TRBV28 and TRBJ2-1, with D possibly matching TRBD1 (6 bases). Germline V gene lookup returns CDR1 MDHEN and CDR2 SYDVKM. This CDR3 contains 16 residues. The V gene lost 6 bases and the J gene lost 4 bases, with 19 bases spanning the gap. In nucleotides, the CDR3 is TGTGCCAGCAGCCTCCCCGGGACATCGACTTACAATGAGCAGTTCTTC. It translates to CASSLPGTSTYNEQFF.